This T cell receptor beta chain was retrieved from a study of PD-L1 blockade in urothelial cancer. This table comes from immunoSEQ multiplex PCR, and its TCRdb copy is limited to in-frame clones, with some not included. The profile shows about 42,000 clones, around 84% of them singletons. The V gene's germline CDR1 is SNHLY and CDR2 FYNNEI. V was clipped by 6 bases and J by 6 bases; unmatched bases: 23. The CDR3 spans 19 residues. The input for sequencing was PBMCs, taken around atezolizumab (anti-PD-L1) treatment. The sequence derives from a man aged 70 or older with urothelial cancer. The rearrangement uses TRBV2 and TRBJ2-1, with 7 bases matching TRBD2. CDR3 amino acids: CASREKRRYQRDPTNEQFF. The CDR3 DNA reads TGTGCCAGCAGAGAGAAACGACGTTATCAGCGGGATCCCACCAATGAGCAGTTCTTC. Variable domain in full (rest from reference TRBV2 and TRBJ2-1): EPEVTQTPSHQVTQMGQEVILRCVPISNHLYFYWYRQILGQKVEFLVSFYNNEISEKSEIFDDQFSVERPDGSNFTLKIRSTKLEDSAMYFCASREKRRYQRDPTNEQFFGPGTRLTVL.